This T cell receptor beta chain was identified in a study of shared clonotypes between healthy human individuals. Data came from immunoSEQ multiplex PCR; TCRdb stores just in-frame clones and leaves some out. The table records 400,000 to 600,000 clones, almost 80% of them present only once. This CDR3 is 15 amino acids long. The V gene's germline CDR1 is SGDLS and CDR2 YYNGEE. V trimming: 0 bases; J trimming: 3 bases; junction bases outside the gene matches: 6. J is TRBJ2-7 and V is TRBV9; 7 bases are a match to TRBD2. Sequenced input: PBMCs. This receptor was obtained from a woman between 35 and 50 years old in good health. Some clones in this sample may be carry-over from other donors' samples. The CDR3 DNA reads TGTGCCAGCAGCGTAGCCGGGGGGAGGTACTACGAGCAGTACTTC. It translates to CASSVAGGRYYEQYF.